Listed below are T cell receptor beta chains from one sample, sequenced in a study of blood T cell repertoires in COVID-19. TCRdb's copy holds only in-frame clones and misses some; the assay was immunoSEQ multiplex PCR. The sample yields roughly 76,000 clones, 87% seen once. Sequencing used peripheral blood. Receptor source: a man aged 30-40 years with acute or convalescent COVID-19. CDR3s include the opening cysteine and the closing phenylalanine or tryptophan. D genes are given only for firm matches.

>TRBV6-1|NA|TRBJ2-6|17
CASSVFAGDSGANVLTF
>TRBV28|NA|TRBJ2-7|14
CASSSPRPPYEQYF
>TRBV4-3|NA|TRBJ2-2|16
CASSQGVGVNTGELFF
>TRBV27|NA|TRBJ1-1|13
CASGRGIGTEAFF
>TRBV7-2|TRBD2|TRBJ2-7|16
CASSALGAGLNYEQYF
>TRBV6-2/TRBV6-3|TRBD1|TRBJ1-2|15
CASSWGQGPYYGYTF
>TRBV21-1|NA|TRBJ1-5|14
CASSKEHSNQPQHF
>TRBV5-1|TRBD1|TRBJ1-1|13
CASSFEGAGGAFF
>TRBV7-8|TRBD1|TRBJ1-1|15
CASSSSGTVNTEAFF
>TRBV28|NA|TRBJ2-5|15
CASSFGGLDQETQYF
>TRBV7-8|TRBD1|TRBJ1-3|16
CASSLAGGRSGNTIYF
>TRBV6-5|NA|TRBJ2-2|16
CASSYSPSVNTGELFF
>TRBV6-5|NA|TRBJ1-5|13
CASSYSRSQPQHF
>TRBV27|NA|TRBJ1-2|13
CASSSTGVYGYTF
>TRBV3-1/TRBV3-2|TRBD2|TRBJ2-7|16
CASSSPRLAGGGEQYF
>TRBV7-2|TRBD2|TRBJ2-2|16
CASSSRLAGLIGELFF
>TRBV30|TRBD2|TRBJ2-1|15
CACRLAGISYNEQFF
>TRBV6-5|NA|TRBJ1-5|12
CASSYLYQPQHF
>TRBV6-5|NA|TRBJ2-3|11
CASTGTDTQYF
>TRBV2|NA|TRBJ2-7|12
CASSSTPSEQYF
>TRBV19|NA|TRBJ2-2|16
CASIRGGNGNTGELFF
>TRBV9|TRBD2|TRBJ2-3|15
CASSAGTSGKATQYF
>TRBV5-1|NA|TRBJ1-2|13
CASSLGHNYGYTF
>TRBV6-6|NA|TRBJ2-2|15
CASTLWGVGSGELFF
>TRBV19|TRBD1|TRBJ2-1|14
CASRPDRGPTRQFF
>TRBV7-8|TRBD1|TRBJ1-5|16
CASSSTPDRGYQPQHF
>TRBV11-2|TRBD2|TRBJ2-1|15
CASRTSGRRHNEQFF
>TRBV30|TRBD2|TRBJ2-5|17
CAWARALAVKLQETQYF
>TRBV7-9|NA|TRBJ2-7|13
CASSVGQTYEQYF
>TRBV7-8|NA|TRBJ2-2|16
CASRPTGKGSAGELFF
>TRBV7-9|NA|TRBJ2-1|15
CASSYRGGSYNEQFF
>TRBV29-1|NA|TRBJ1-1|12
CSVERGYTEAFF
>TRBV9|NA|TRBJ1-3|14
CASSVGAGANTIYF
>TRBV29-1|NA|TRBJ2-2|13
CSVRVGNTGELFF
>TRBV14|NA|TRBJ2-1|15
CASSQVPGAYNEQFF
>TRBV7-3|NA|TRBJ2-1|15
CASSLAGSSYNEQFF
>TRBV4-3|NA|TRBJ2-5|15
CASSHYLSGQETQYF
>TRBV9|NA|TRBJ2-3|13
CASSVQGTGTQYF
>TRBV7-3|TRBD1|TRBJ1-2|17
CASSLPTPDRSNYGYTF
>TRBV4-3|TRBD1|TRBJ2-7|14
CASTPQGFSYEQYF
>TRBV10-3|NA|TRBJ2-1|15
CAITAGDSSYNEQFF
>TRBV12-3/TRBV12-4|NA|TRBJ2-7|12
CASRDSRKGQYF
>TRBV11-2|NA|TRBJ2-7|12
CASSLDNYEQYF
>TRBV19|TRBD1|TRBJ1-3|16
CASSLRQGVSGNTIYF
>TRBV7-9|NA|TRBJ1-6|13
CASRRGVNSPLHF
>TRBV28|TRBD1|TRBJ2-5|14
CASSPRTGQETQYF
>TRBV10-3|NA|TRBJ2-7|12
CAIRSQAGEQYF
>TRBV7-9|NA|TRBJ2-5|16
CASSLFLGGIQETQYF
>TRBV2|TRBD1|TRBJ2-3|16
CASSKIGQGVADTQYF
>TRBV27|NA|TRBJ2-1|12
CASSLGGREQFF
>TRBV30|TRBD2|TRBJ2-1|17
CAWSGGMQGTSYNEQFF
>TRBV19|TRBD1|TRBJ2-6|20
CASSISGFGRGSTGANVLTF
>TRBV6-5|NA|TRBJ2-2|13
CASRASAGGELFF
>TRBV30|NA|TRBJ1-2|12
CAWSPINYGYTF
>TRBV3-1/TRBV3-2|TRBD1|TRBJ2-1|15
CASSKQGAQYNEQFF
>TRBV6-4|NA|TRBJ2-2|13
CASSDSYTGELFF
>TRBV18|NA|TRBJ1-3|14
CASSPSPSGNTIYF